Below, 4 T cell receptor beta chains from the same sample are listed, as sequenced in a study of blood T cell repertoires in COVID-19. Measured with immunoSEQ multiplex PCR; TCRdb has only the in-frame clones, and not every one. The sample contains approximately 70,000 clones, about nine tenths of which appear only once. The sequenced material came from peripheral blood. These TCRs come from a man aged 65 to 85 with active or convalescent COVID-19.

The genes are TRBV18 and TRBJ2-7, with 8 bases identical to TRBD1. CDR1 is KGHSH and CDR2 is LQKENI in the germline V gene. The V segment lost 2 bases and the J segment 2 bases; nucleotides outside the gene matches: 5. The CDR3 is 15 amino acids. CDR3 sequence reads: CASSPTTGATYEQYF. In nucleotides, the CDR3 is TGTGCCAGCTCACCAACGACAGGGGCGACCTACGAGCAGTACTTC. The variable domain in full, completed from reference TRBV18 and TRBJ2-7, reads NAGVMQNPRHLVRRRGQEARLRCSPMKGHSHVYWYRQLPEEGLKFMVYLQKENIIDESGMPKERFSAEFPKEGPSILRIQQVVRGDSAAYFCASSPTTGATYEQYFGPGTRLTVT.

This chain connects TRBV29-1 to TRBJ2-2; 7 bases line up with TRBD1. The germline gives CDR1 SQVTM, CDR2 ANQGSEA. V gave up 4 bases and J gave up 3 bases; unmatched junction bases: 5. The CDR3 loop spans 14 amino acids. CDR3 bases: TGCAGCGTTGTTCAAGGGGGCCACACCGGGGAGCTGTTTTTT. Amino acid sequence: CSVVQGGHTGELFF.

The CDR3 reads CASSLGGGNQPQHF. CDR3 DNA: TGTGCCAGCAGCTTAGGGGGAGGCAATCAGCCCCAGCATTTT. The chain uses TRBV7-9 and TRBJ1-5; D not certain. Between the trimmed V and J ends, which lost 1 base and 2 bases, there was a span of 6 bases. CDR1 and CDR2 (germline): SEHNR, FQNEAQ (reference sequence). The CDR3 sequence is 14 residues long. The full variable domain, rest sourced from reference TRBV7-9 and TRBJ1-5, is DTGVSQNPRHKITKRGQNVTFRCDPISEHNRLYWYRQTLGQGPEFLTYFQNEAQLEKSRLLSDRFSAERPKGSFSTLEIQRTEQGDSAMYLCASSLGGGNQPQHFGDGTRLSIL.

This rearrangement joins TRBV25-1 to TRBJ2-2, with TRBD2 matching 9 bases. The CDR3 covers 18 residues. With 3 bases clipped from V and 0 bases from J, the junction kept 8 bases outside the gene matches. CDR1 MGHDK and CDR2 SYGVNS come from the germline V gene. The CDR3 nucleotides are TGTGCCAGCAGTGATCCTAGCGGGATGGAACCGAACACCGGGGAGCTGTTTTTT. Residues: CASSDPSGMEPNTGELFF. The entire variable domain, with the rest obtained from reference TRBV25-1 and TRBJ2-2, is as follows: EADIYQTPRYLVIGTGKKITLECSQTMGHDKMYWYQQDPGMELHLIHYSYGVNSTEKGDLSSESTVSRIRTEHFPLTLESARPSHTSQYLCASSDPSGMEPNTGELFFGEGSRLTVL.